A single sample is the source of the 5 T cell receptor beta chains below, sequenced in a study of Ad26.COV2.S vaccination and SARS-CoV-2 variants. Treatment specified: some 20 received Ad26.COV2.S at low or high dose, single or two shots; a few received placebo; per-sample allocation not given. Samples analyzed were those drawn on day 63 after the first vaccine or placebo injection. This table comes from immunoSEQ multiplex PCR, and its TCRdb copy is limited to in-frame clones, with some not included. The sample includes roughly 240,000 clones, 88% of them seen just once. Material: peripheral blood, obtained in a trial of Ad26.COV2.S vaccine versus placebo. All receptors come from a person between 18 and 65 years old who received the Ad26.COV2.S COVID-19 vaccine or a placebo.

This chain uses TRBV14 with TRBJ2-7, with D tentatively TRBD2 (7 bases). With 0 bases removed from V and 2 bases from J, the gap between germline ends came to 11 bases. The CDR3 spans 15 residues. From germline, CDR1 is SGHDN and CDR2 FVKESK. The CDR3 DNA reads TGTGCCAGCAGCCAAGATCGGGGGGCTACCTACGAGCAGTACTTC. The encoded protein is CASSQDRGATYEQYF.

CDR3 sequence (DNA): TGCGCCAGCACCGGGACACCTAACTATGGCTACACCTTC. This translates into CASTGTPNYGYTF. The chain recombines TRBV10-2 with TRBJ1-2, with D possibly being TRBD1 (6 bases). The germline CDR1 and CDR2 sequences are WSHSY and SAAADI. V dropped 7 bases and J dropped 0 bases, with 9 bases sitting between them. The CDR3 has 13 residues.

The rearrangement joins TRBV19 to TRBJ1-3; 8 bases line up with TRBD1. With V trimmed by 7 bases and J by 0 bases, 17 bases remained unmatched. This CDR3 contains 19 residues. Per the germline V gene, CDR1 is LNHDA and CDR2 is SQIVND (reference sequence). This chain's CDR3 is CASTRQGQGAYNSGNTIYF. In nucleotides, the CDR3 is TGTGCCAGTACCCGACAGGGGCAGGGGGCCTACAACTCTGGAAACACCATATATTTT.

The chain joins TRBV3-1 (or the pseudogene TRBV3-2) to TRBJ1-4, with D maybe TRBD1 (6 bases). Germline CDR1 LGHDT, CDR2 YNNKEL (reference sequence). V was trimmed by 0 bases and J by 2 bases, leaving 13 bases between them. The CDR3 extends over 17 amino acids. The CDR3 region has the DNA TGTGCCAGCAGCCAAGATGGAGAGAGGGGGACTAATGAAAAACTGTTTTTT. As protein: CASSQDGERGTNEKLFF.

This clone was observed a single time. V usage is TRBV11-2 and J usage is TRBJ1-1; D not resolved. Trimming removed 0 bases from V and 4 bases from J, with 15 bases in between. Germline V gene data show CDR1 as SGHAT and CDR2 as FQNNGV. The CDR3 covers 16 residues. The CDR3 DNA follows: TGTGCCAGCAGCTTAGAAATGTCCGGTGTGAGCACTGAAGCTTTCTTT. Its translation is CASSLEMSGVSTEAFF.